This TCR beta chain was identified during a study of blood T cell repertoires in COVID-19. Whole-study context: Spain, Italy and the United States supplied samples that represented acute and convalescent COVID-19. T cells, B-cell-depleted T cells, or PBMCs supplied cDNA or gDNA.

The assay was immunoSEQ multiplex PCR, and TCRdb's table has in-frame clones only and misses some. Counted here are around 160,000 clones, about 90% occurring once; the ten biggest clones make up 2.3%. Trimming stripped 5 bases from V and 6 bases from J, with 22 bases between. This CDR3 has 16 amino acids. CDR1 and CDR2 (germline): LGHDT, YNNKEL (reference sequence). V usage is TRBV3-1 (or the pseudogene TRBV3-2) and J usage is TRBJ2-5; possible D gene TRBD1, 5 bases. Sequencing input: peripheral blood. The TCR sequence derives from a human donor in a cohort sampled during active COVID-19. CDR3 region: CASSGSILGERKTQYF. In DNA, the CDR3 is TGTGCCAGCAGCGGGTCGATCTTAGGGGAACGCAAGACCCAGTACTTC.